This T cell receptor beta chain is from a study of cytomegalovirus exposure and HLA in healthy donors. Study-wide results and caveats: Across donors, most TCRs were seen rarely, yet some public ones were widespread. The productive fraction for most TCR beta V segments was about 87% or about 30% in an earlier analysis.

This clone occurred a few times. Its antigen remains unknown. 60 Vbeta and 13 Jbeta primers were used in PCR. The protocol was immunoSEQ multiplex PCR, while the TCRdb copy is restricted to in-frame clones and leaves out a portion. This sample has about 130,000 clones, with 6.5% to 9.5% found just once. Donors consisted of healthy bone marrow donors. Sequencing was carried out using PBMCs. The TCR comes from a man aged 40-50 years in good health and CMV-seronegative.

The CDR3 nucleotides are TGTGCCAGCAGTTTATGGTCGACAGGGGGTACGGGTAATAGCAATCAGCCCCAGCATTTT. It is translated as CASSLWSTGGTGNSNQPQHF. V and J are TRBV28 and TRBJ1-5, with TRBD1 matching over 9 bases. This CDR3 is 20 amino acids long. J was trimmed by 0 bases and V by 0 bases; bases with no gene match: 12. Germline assignment: CDR1 MDHEN and CDR2 SYDVKM.